The 26 T cell receptor beta chains below all came from one sample that was sequenced in a study of blood T cell repertoires in COVID-19. Measured with immunoSEQ multiplex PCR; TCRdb has only the in-frame clones, and not every one. Seen here are 120,000 or so clones, over 75% observed once, and the top ten hold just over 6.5%. The sample comprised peripheral blood. The receptors come from a man older than 75 with active or convalescent COVID-19.

The chain combines TRBV30 with TRBJ1-2, with TRBD1 matching over 8 bases. CDR1 and CDR2 from the germline V gene are GTSNPN and SVGIG (reference sequence). With 0 bases clipped from V and 8 bases from J, the junction kept 5 bases outside the gene matches. The CDR3 totals 13 residues. The CDR3 here is CAWSVSGGLGYTF. CDR3 coding DNA: TGTGCCTGGAGTGTCTCAGGGGGCCTAGGCTACACCTTC.

The chain combines TRBV6-5 with TRBJ2-7, with TRBD1 as a possible D gene (6 bases). The ends were cut back, 6 bases at V and 0 bases at J, with 15 bases in the middle. The CDR3 spans 15 residues. The germline CDR1 and CDR2 sequences are MNHEY and SVGAGI. As DNA, the CDR3 is TGTGCCAGCAGGAAAGAGGACAGCCTCTCCTACGAGCAGTACTTC. It is translated as CASRKEDSLSYEQYF.

This chain uses TRBV28 with TRBJ1-1; D gene uncertain. The CDR3 length is 15 residues. V lost 4 bases and J lost 4, with 16 bases in between. In germline, CDR1 is MDHEN, CDR2 SYDVKM. CDR3 DNA: TGTGCCAGCAGTTCCCGTTTATCGGGTACCACTGAAGCTTTCTTT. Its translation: CASSSRLSGTTEAFF. The whole variable domain, filled in from reference TRBV28 and TRBJ1-1, reads DVKVTQSSRYLVKRTGEKVFLECVQDMDHENMFWYRQDPGLGLRLIYFSYDVKMKEKGDIPEGYSVSREKKERFSLILESASTNQTSMYLCASSSRLSGTTEAFFGQGTRLTVV.

The chain recombines TRBV11-2 with TRBJ2-3, with TRBD1 as a possible D gene (5 bases). This CDR3 is 12 amino acids long. Germline V gene data show CDR1 as SGHAT and CDR2 as FQNNGV. V lost 6 bases and J 4 bases, leaving 8 bases between the germline ends. The CDR3 region is CASRQDADTQYF. CDR3 coding DNA: TGTGCCAGCAGACAGGACGCAGATACGCAGTATTTT.

The chain employs TRBV6-1 and TRBJ2-5; 12 nucleotides agree with TRBD1. V trimming: 2 bases; J trimming: 4 bases; junction bases outside the gene matches: 11. Germline values: CDR1 MNHNS, CDR2 SASEGT. The CDR3 is 18 residues long. This CDR3 is CASSENLPGQGAGETQYF. CDR3 bases: TGTGCCAGCAGTGAAAACCTCCCGGGACAGGGGGCGGGAGAGACCCAGTACTTC.

V is TRBV19 and J is TRBJ1-1; 7 nucleotides match TRBD1. V gave up 7 bases and J gave up 4 bases; unmatched junction bases: 9. Germline CDR1 is LNHDA and CDR2 is SQIVND (reference sequence). This CDR3 is 14 amino acids long. CDR3 in amino acids: CASTPQGSLTEAFF. The CDR3 bases are TGTGCCAGTACCCCACAGGGGTCCCTCACTGAAGCTTTCTTT.

The chain couples TRBV7-9 to TRBJ1-4; D possibly corresponds to TRBD1 (5 bases). The CDR3 has 15 residues. Germline V gene sequence: CDR1 SEHNR, CDR2 FQNEAQ (reference sequence). Trimming pared 3 bases from V and 3 bases from J, leaving 11 bases between. This CDR3 is CASSFGDSSNEKLFF. The CDR3 DNA reads as TGTGCCAGCAGCTTCGGAGACAGCTCTAATGAAAAACTGTTTTTT.

This clone was recorded only once. The chain has TRBV15 and TRBJ2-5; 8 bases map to TRBD1. V shed 5 bases and J 2 bases; nucleotides not matched to a gene: 7. This CDR3 spans 15 amino acids. From germline, CDR1 is LNHNV and CDR2 YYDKDF (reference sequence). CDR3 region: CATSLEDRAQETQYF. The CDR3 DNA sequence: TGTGCCACCAGCCTAGAGGACAGGGCACAAGAGACCCAGTACTTC.

The chain recombines TRBV19 with TRBJ1-1; 7 bases line up with TRBD1. The CDR3 has 12 amino acids. Germline CDR1 LNHDA, CDR2 SQIVND (reference sequence). Trimming took 4 bases from V and 8 from J; bases not matched to a gene: 4. The CDR3 DNA is TGTGCCAGTAGTACAAGGACAGGCGAAGCTTTCTTT. This encodes CASSTRTGEAFF.

The genes are TRBV19 and TRBJ1-3; a possible D gene is TRBD1 (6 bases). Germline V gives CDR1 LNHDA, CDR2 SQIVND (reference sequence). Trimming took 8 bases from V and 0 from J, leaving 17 bases between them. There are 16 residues in the CDR3. CDR3 in amino acids: CASYDRPYSSGNTIYF. The CDR3 DNA is TGTGCCAGTTATGACAGGCCGTACTCCTCTGGAAACACCATATATTTT.

This clone was observed once. V is TRBV10-3 and J is TRBJ2-2, with 8 bases identical to TRBD1. The ends lost 8 bases at V and 6 bases at J; junction bases unmatched: 5. CDR3 length: 13 residues. The V gene's germline CDR1 is ENHRY and CDR2 SYGVKD. CDR3 protein: CAIGQGGAGELFF. The CDR3 coding sequence is TGTGCCATCGGACAGGGCGGGGCCGGGGAGCTGTTTTTT.

The chain combines TRBV4-2 with TRBJ1-6; TRBD1 matches 12 bases. There are 18 residues in the CDR3. After removal of 4 bases from V and 11 bases from J, the junction contained 15 bases not matched to a gene. Germline V gives CDR1 LGHNA, CDR2 YNFKEQ. CDR3 protein: CASSPVVGGQGAPTPLHF. CDR3 bases: TGTGCCAGCAGCCCCGTCGTGGGGGGACAGGGGGCTCCAACACCCCTCCACTTT.

V is TRBV28 and J is TRBJ1-2; a possible D gene is TRBD1 (5 bases). CDR1 MDHEN and CDR2 SYDVKM come from the germline V gene. This CDR3 contains 12 residues. Trimming removed 11 bases at V and 6 bases at J, with 16 bases between. CDR3 nucleotides: TGTGCCTGTACTAGGGGAGGGGATGGCTACACCTTC. This sequence encodes CACTRGGDGYTF.

This clone showed up just once. V gene TRBV7-2 combines with J gene TRBJ1-5; no definite D call. The CDR3 sequence is 13 residues long. CDR1 is SGHTA, CDR2 FQGNSA, per germline. V shed 1 base and J shed 6 bases, with 7 bases lying between them. Here the CDR3 reads CASSLVQVQPQHF. Written as DNA, the CDR3 is TGTGCCAGCAGCTTAGTTCAGGTTCAGCCCCAGCATTTT.

The chain employs TRBV3-1 (or the pseudogene TRBV3-2) and TRBJ2-7, with D hard to call. The V end was cut by 1 base, the J end by 6 bases, with 7 bases between. This CDR3 has 12 amino acids. Germline values: CDR1 LGHDT, CDR2 YNNKEL (reference sequence). The CDR3 sequence: CASSQVRSEQYF. The DNA of the CDR3 is TGTGCCAGCAGCCAAGTACGTAGCGAGCAGTACTTC.

This chain links TRBV20-1 with TRBJ2-5, with TRBD2 matching 16 bases. With V trimmed by 6 bases and J by 5 bases, 12 bases remained unmatched. The CDR3 totals 17 residues. Germline CDR1 DFQATT, CDR2 SNEGSKA (reference sequence). The CDR3 coding sequence is TGCAGTGCCAGTAAGGGACTAGCGGGAGGGAGCCCGGAGACCCAGTACTTC. It encodes CSASKGLAGGSPETQYF.

The V call is TRBV5-4, the J call TRBJ1-6; the match to TRBD1 covers 8 bases. After removal of 4 bases from V and 2 bases from J, the junction contained 5 bases not matched to a gene. Germline lookup yields CDR1 SGHNT and CDR2 YYREEE (reference sequence). The CDR3 runs 16 residues. The CDR3 nucleotides are TGTGCCAGCAGCCCGGACAGGGTTGCCTATAATTCACCCCTCCACTTT. It translates to CASSPDRVAYNSPLHF.

The chain combines TRBV18 with TRBJ1-4; TRBD1 matches at 7 bases. CDR3 size: 16 residues. The trim removed 3 bases at V and 5 bases at J, leaving 9 bases unmatched. The germline V gene has CDR1 KGHSH and CDR2 LQKENI. The CDR3 DNA follows: TGTGCCAGCTCACCGCCAAGGGACAGACGGAATGAAAAACTGTTTTTT. Its protein product is CASSPPRDRRNEKLFF.

The chain has TRBV19 and TRBJ2-7; 8 positions agree with TRBD1. V shed 3 bases, J shed 3 bases, and the junction held 4 bases outside the gene matches. Germline CDR1 LNHDA, CDR2 SQIVND (reference sequence). This CDR3 is built from 14 residues. For the CDR3, the DNA is TGTGCCAGTAGTATCGGAGGACAGGGCTACGAGCAGTACTTC. Encoded protein: CASSIGGQGYEQYF.

J is TRBJ1-1 and V is TRBV2; TRBD1 agrees at 7 bases. Germline trimming cut 4 bases from V and 4 bases from J; bases unmatched to any gene: 3. Germline CDR1 reads SNHLY; CDR2 reads FYNNEI. The CDR3 is 13 residues long. CDR3 in DNA: TGTGCCAGCAGTGTGCAGGGGGGCACTGAAGCTTTCTTT. Translation: CASSVQGGTEAFF.

V is TRBV6-5 and J is TRBJ1-2; 7 nucleotides agree with TRBD1. CDR3 length: 15 amino acids. Per the germline V gene, CDR1 is MNHEY and CDR2 is SVGAGI. The J segment lost 3 bases and the V segment lost 5 bases, leaving 9 bases of the junction unmatched. This CDR3 reads CASSQSGTVDYGYTF. The CDR3 DNA reads as TGTGCCAGCAGTCAATCCGGGACAGTCGACTATGGCTACACCTTC.

This rearrangement joins TRBV9 to TRBJ2-7, with TRBD2 as a possible D gene (5 bases). CDR3 size: 18 residues. Germline-derived CDR1 and CDR2 are SGDLS and YYNGEE. The V end was cut by 1 base, the J end by 1 base, with 21 bases between. CDR3 amino acids: CASSVPDSQPGKSYEQYF. DNA for the CDR3: TGTGCCAGCAGCGTACCGGACTCTCAACCGGGGAAATCCTACGAGCAGTACTTC.

Only a few counts were recorded for this clone. The gene calls are TRBV19 and TRBJ1-2; 8 bases map to TRBD1. This CDR3 spans 15 amino acids. Unmatched junction bases numbered 7, after V lost 5 bases and J lost 2 bases. Per the germline V gene, CDR1 is LNHDA and CDR2 is SQIVND (reference sequence). This CDR3 is CASSEAAGGNYGYTF. The DNA of the CDR3 is TGTGCCAGTAGTGAGGCGGCAGGGGGCAACTATGGCTACACCTTC.

The V and J genes are TRBV6-1 and TRBJ2-3; D is unclear. Germline CDR1 is MNHNS and CDR2 is SASEGT. There are 14 residues in the CDR3. V lost 3 bases and J 6 bases, leaving 13 bases between the germline ends. In DNA form, the CDR3 reads TGTGCCAGCAGTGATGGTTGGAGAGCCGATACGCAGTATTTT. Residues: CASSDGWRADTQYF.

This clone has a single count. The rearrangement uses TRBV2 and TRBJ1-5; 12 bases agree with TRBD1. V dropped 3 bases and J dropped 11; count of bases not matched to a gene: 8. The CDR3 extends over 15 amino acids. In germline, CDR1 is SNHLY, CDR2 FYNNEI. The CDR3 protein is CASSDQGQGAGAQHF. The CDR3 nucleotides are TGTGCCAGCAGTGACCAGGGACAGGGGGCAGGGGCCCAGCATTTT.

The V and J genes are TRBV11-2 and TRBJ2-3; 10 positions match TRBD1. The length of the CDR3 is 12 residues. Germline V lookup: CDR1 SGHAT, CDR2 FQNNGV. The J segment lost 9 bases and the V segment lost 4 bases, leaving 1 base of the junction unmatched. The CDR3 here is CASSWDRGTQYF. In DNA form, the CDR3 reads TGTGCCAGCAGCTGGGACAGGGGAACGCAGTATTTT.